This T cell receptor beta chain was recorded in a study of blood T cell repertoires in COVID-19 (dated by TCRdb to the early 2020s). In the study overall: Samples covering the acute and convalescent phases of COVID-19 were provided by collaborators in the United States, Italy and Spain. The material from the prospective study consisted of cDNA or gDNA derived from T cells, B-cell-depleted T cells, or PBMCs. The dataset comprised deeply sampled blood TCRbeta repertoires from subjects exposed to, actively infected with, or recovered from COVID-19. A freely available public database, intended as a resource for researchers studying the immune response to SARS-CoV-2, is where the repertoires were released. Samples were obtained from the ongoing ImmuneRACE study (first 160 participants) and from approximately 1,200 subjects provided by 6 global collaborators. Nearly every sample came with metadata listing a de-identified subject ID, COVID-19 status, age in years and sex. Where available, HLA class I and class II types were obtained from metadata supplied by the sample provider rather than from assay-based typing.

Each collaborating institution followed its own protocols to collect whole blood in K2EDTA tubes. Collaborator samples were shipped for TCRbeta analysis as frozen whole blood, isolated PBMCs, or DNA extracted from either sample type. This clone came up once. It lacks a known antigen. Base qualities are not at hand, and no much larger clone is one base apart. CDR1 and CDR2, looked up from the germline V gene, are KGHSH and LQKENI. Including cysteine and phenylalanine, the CDR3 has 13 amino acids. Only CDR3 DNA remains: 39 bases, in frame from the first base. V is cut back by 10 bases and J by 2 bases, with 6 bases in the junction unmatched. The investigation overall reported the following: The amount of clinical and demographic metadata varied by source and participant and was provided uncurated.

TCRbeta CDR3 regions were amplified from genomic DNA using the immunoSEQ Assay, a bias-controlled multiplex PCR. Processing in the source paper ran as follows. The number of nucleated cells in each sample was estimated by amplification of reference gene primers within the assay. To quantify the absolute abundance of each unique TCRbeta CDR3 rearrangement, sequence reads were collapsed and filtered. For each sample, productive Simpson clonality was calculated as the square root of Simpson's diversity index over productive rearrangements. The table was pulled from immuneACCESS by TCRdb, which kept in-frame rearrangements only. Such tables lose some clones; where checked, under half of the loss comes from unresolved V genes, and the rest has no known cause. That table supplies the V and J calls and clone size; D and trimming were determined from the DNA. Counted in this sample were fewer than 300,000 clones; under 90% of them appeared once. Less than 3% of the sample is held by the ten biggest clonotypes.

Sequenced: peripheral blood. Recombination linked TRBV18 to TRBJ2-7, with TRBD2 matching 9 junction bases. This sequence was found in an older woman with active or convalescent COVID-19. Here the CDR3 is given as CATSGGPAYEQYF. DNA sequence: TGTGCCACGAGCGGGGGGCCGGCCTACGAGCAGTACTTC.